Listed below are T cell receptor beta chains from one sample, sequenced in a study of blood T cell repertoires in COVID-19. TCRdb's copy holds only in-frame clones and misses some; the assay was immunoSEQ multiplex PCR. The sample carries 250,000 or so clones, around 90% recorded once. Material: peripheral blood. The receptors were gathered from a woman aged 40 to 55 who had recovered from COVID-19. The conserved cysteine and the conserved F or W are not part of the CDR3 here. Fields, in order: clone size, J gene, V gene, CDR3 protein. Only part of the rows carry a size: once, few, many, or a class if the clone is expanded.

abundance: .; j_gene: TRBJ2-5; v_gene: TRBV7-9; CDR3aa: ASSPMRQAQETQY
abundance: .; j_gene: TRBJ1-1; v_gene: TRBV30; CDR3aa: AWSVGRGFMNTEAF
abundance: .; j_gene: TRBJ1-1; v_gene: TRBV7-9; CDR3aa: ASSLAAGVRTEAF
abundance: .; j_gene: TRBJ2-7; v_gene: TRBV3-1/TRBV3-2; CDR3aa: ASSSDRAGYEQY
abundance: .; j_gene: TRBJ1-1; v_gene: TRBV6-1; CDR3aa: ASSERNPEAF
abundance: once; j_gene: TRBJ2-1; v_gene: TRBV7-9; CDR3aa: ASSSQGTRDEQF
abundance: .; j_gene: TRBJ2-3; v_gene: TRBV24-1; CDR3aa: ATSDLDAEVTDTQY
abundance: .; j_gene: TRBJ1-1; v_gene: TRBV2; CDR3aa: ASSEAPQAGGAGAF
abundance: .; j_gene: TRBJ2-5; v_gene: TRBV28; CDR3aa: ASSSGFQETQY
abundance: .; j_gene: TRBJ1-1; v_gene: TRBV19; CDR3aa: ASSSGGEAF
abundance: .; j_gene: TRBJ1-2; v_gene: TRBV4-1; CDR3aa: ASSQDPGSNYGYT
abundance: .; j_gene: TRBJ1-3; v_gene: TRBV18; CDR3aa: ASSRNRDYNTIY
abundance: .; j_gene: TRBJ2-7; v_gene: TRBV7-2; CDR3aa: ASSLVAGAGEQY
abundance: .; j_gene: TRBJ1-4; v_gene: TRBV4-1; CDR3aa: ASSRLTVFEEKLF
abundance: .; j_gene: TRBJ2-1; v_gene: TRBV7-9; CDR3aa: ATELVPYNEQF
abundance: .; j_gene: TRBJ1-5; v_gene: TRBV19; CDR3aa: ASRTTTNSNQPQH
abundance: .; j_gene: TRBJ2-7; v_gene: TRBV30; CDR3aa: AWSGKGVGDVVFAY
abundance: .; j_gene: TRBJ2-5; v_gene: TRBV30; CDR3aa: AWTLGGETQY
abundance: .; j_gene: TRBJ2-7; v_gene: TRBV24-1; CDR3aa: ATSSADRGINEQY
abundance: .; j_gene: TRBJ1-4; v_gene: TRBV27; CDR3aa: ASRSYQGAREKLF
abundance: .; j_gene: TRBJ2-1; v_gene: TRBV5-4; CDR3aa: ASSLEGVPNNEQF
abundance: .; j_gene: TRBJ2-1; v_gene: TRBV10-3; CDR3aa: AIMGSSYNEQF
abundance: .; j_gene: TRBJ2-7; v_gene: TRBV19; CDR3aa: ASSLGSSSLEQY
abundance: .; j_gene: TRBJ1-5; v_gene: TRBV5-1; CDR3aa: ASSLVPGDQPQH
abundance: .; j_gene: TRBJ2-7; v_gene: TRBV7-9; CDR3aa: ASSPEKSSYEQY
abundance: .; j_gene: TRBJ2-3; v_gene: TRBV3-1/TRBV3-2; CDR3aa: ASSPAGLHTDTQY
abundance: .; j_gene: TRBJ2-3; v_gene: TRBV11-3; CDR3aa: ASSPLAGGTDTQY
abundance: .; j_gene: TRBJ2-3; v_gene: TRBV7-9; CDR3aa: ASSSLVSTDTQY
abundance: .; j_gene: TRBJ1-1; v_gene: TRBV5-1; CDR3aa: ASSTGQGASAF
abundance: .; j_gene: TRBJ1-2; v_gene: TRBV6-5; CDR3aa: ASRVTQGQRNGYT
abundance: .; j_gene: TRBJ1-5; v_gene: TRBV6-4; CDR3aa: ASSERDRDFQPQH
abundance: .; j_gene: TRBJ2-1; v_gene: TRBV7-9; CDR3aa: ASSSSPSGTSYNEQF
abundance: .; j_gene: TRBJ2-1; v_gene: TRBV3-1/TRBV3-2; CDR3aa: ASSPSGSYNEQF
abundance: .; j_gene: TRBJ2-5; v_gene: TRBV30; CDR3aa: AWGGDRVPETQY
abundance: .; j_gene: TRBJ2-7; v_gene: TRBV19; CDR3aa: ASSINRAGEQY
abundance: few; j_gene: TRBJ2-1; v_gene: TRBV3-1/TRBV3-2; CDR3aa: ASSPAQREWNNEQF
abundance: once; j_gene: TRBJ2-3; v_gene: TRBV24-1; CDR3aa: ATSEGGQPGDTQY
abundance: .; j_gene: TRBJ1-4; v_gene: TRBV7-9; CDR3aa: ASSFQGLPPNEKLF
abundance: .; j_gene: TRBJ1-4; v_gene: TRBV28; CDR3aa: ASSEAGGVEKLF
abundance: .; j_gene: TRBJ1-4; v_gene: TRBV30; CDR3aa: AWSAGQGYEKLF
abundance: once; j_gene: TRBJ1-4; v_gene: TRBV5-8; CDR3aa: ASSSGQGVNEKLF
abundance: .; j_gene: TRBJ1-6; v_gene: TRBV4-2; CDR3aa: ASSQEFRQVNSPLH
abundance: .; j_gene: TRBJ1-5; v_gene: TRBV7-2; CDR3aa: ASSSVGAGGRQPQH
abundance: .; j_gene: TRBJ2-1; v_gene: TRBV11-3; CDR3aa: ASSPLRRETYNEQF
abundance: .; j_gene: TRBJ2-1; v_gene: TRBV7-8; CDR3aa: ASSLEPPGLAVANEQF
abundance: .; j_gene: TRBJ2-1; v_gene: TRBV7-7; CDR3aa: ASSLGLAGVDEQF
abundance: .; j_gene: TRBJ2-7; v_gene: TRBV7-2; CDR3aa: ASSQALQSYEQY
abundance: .; j_gene: TRBJ1-2; v_gene: TRBV14; CDR3aa: ASSQDNQGPYGYT
abundance: once; j_gene: TRBJ2-3; v_gene: TRBV6-5; CDR3aa: ASSVGGTTDTQY
abundance: .; j_gene: TRBJ2-1; v_gene: TRBV18; CDR3aa: ASSPSAYNEQF
abundance: .; j_gene: TRBJ2-2; v_gene: TRBV12-5; CDR3aa: ASGLYRGSGTGELF
abundance: .; j_gene: TRBJ2-5; v_gene: TRBV4-1; CDR3aa: ASSQNPGLAGVGETQY
abundance: .; j_gene: TRBJ1-5; v_gene: TRBV12-5; CDR3aa: ASGLVVTTGEVNQPQH